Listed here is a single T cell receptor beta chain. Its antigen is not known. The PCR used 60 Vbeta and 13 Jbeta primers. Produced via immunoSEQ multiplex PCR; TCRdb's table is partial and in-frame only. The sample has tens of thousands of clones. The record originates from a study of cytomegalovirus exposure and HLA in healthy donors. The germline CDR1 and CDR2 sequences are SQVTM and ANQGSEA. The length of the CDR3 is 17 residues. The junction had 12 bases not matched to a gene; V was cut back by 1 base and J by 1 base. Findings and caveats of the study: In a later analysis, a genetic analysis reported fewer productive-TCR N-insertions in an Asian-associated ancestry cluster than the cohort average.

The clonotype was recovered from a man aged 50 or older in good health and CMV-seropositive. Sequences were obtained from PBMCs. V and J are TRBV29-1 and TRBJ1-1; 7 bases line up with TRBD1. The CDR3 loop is CSVEGIQTGTANTEAFF. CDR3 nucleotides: TGCAGCGTTGAAGGGATTCAAACCGGGACAGCGAACACTGAAGCTTTCTTT.